The clone carrying this T cell receptor (beta chain) was recorded once. This entry is derived from a study of shared clonotypes between healthy human individuals. V was pared by 6 bases and J by 7 bases, with 13 bases between. Germline V CDR1 and CDR2: SNHLY, FYNNEI. This CDR3 is built from 12 residues. Clones were read by immunoSEQ multiplex PCR, and TCRdb kept only the in-frame ones, dropping some. The sample lists 400,000 to 600,000 clones; over 75% were seen once. Source material: PBMCs. The chain has TRBV2 and TRBJ2-7; D is tentatively TRBD1 or TRBD2 (5 bases each). This TCR came from a woman aged 35 to 49 in good health. Some clones in this sample may be carry-over from other donors' samples. CDR3: CASSGTEEEQYF. The CDR3, as DNA: TGTGCCAGCAGCGGGACCGAGGAGGAGCAGTACTTC.